The next 20 T cell receptor beta chains were all read from a single sample in a study of blood T cell repertoires in COVID-19. Sequenced by immunoSEQ multiplex PCR; TCRdb stores in-frame clones only, minus some. The table records 200,000 to 250,000 clones, about 86% of them present only once. The sample taken for sequencing was PBMCs or T cells enriched from blood (not recorded which). The receptors derive from a woman aged 30 to 39 who had been exposed to COVID-19.

J is TRBJ1-2 and V is TRBV2; no clear D. Germline CDR1 reads SNHLY; CDR2 reads FYNNEI. This CDR3 is built from 13 residues. V was cut by 6 bases and J by 7 bases, with 15 bases left in between. CDR3 sequence (DNA): TGTGCCAGCAGGAGCGGACGTTTTGGTGGCTACACCTTC. It translates to CASRSGRFGGYTF.

The CDR3 loop is CASSQLGVVTEAFF. The CDR3 DNA sequence: TGTGCCAGCAGCCAGCTAGGGGTGGTCACTGAAGCTTTCTTT. The chain carries TRBV3-1 (or the pseudogene TRBV3-2) and TRBJ1-1; tentatively, D is TRBD1 (5 bases). The CDR3 runs 14 residues. Germline CDR1 LGHDT, CDR2 YNNKEL (reference sequence). The germline V and J ends were trimmed by 3 bases and 4 bases, with 12 bases remaining between them.

The V call is TRBV24-1, the J call TRBJ1-2, with D perhaps TRBD1 (6 bases). From germline, CDR1 is KGHDR and CDR2 SFDVKD. Trimming stripped 5 bases from V and 3 bases from J, with 15 bases between. The CDR3 sequence is 15 residues long. Here the CDR3 DNA reads TGTGCCACCAGTGGCTCCCAGGGGCAAGACTATGGCTACACCTTC. Translating it yields CATSGSQGQDYGYTF.

This chain links TRBV11-2 with TRBJ1-3, with D possibly TRBD1 on 6 matching bases. Trimming took 5 bases from V and 8 from J, leaving 10 bases between them. The germline gives CDR1 SGHAT, CDR2 FQNNGV. The CDR3 covers 12 residues. As DNA, the CDR3 is TGTGCCAGCAGCCACAGGGTACACACCATATATTTT. This gives the protein CASSHRVHTIYF.

The V call is TRBV7-8, the J call TRBJ1-4, with D hard to call. Germline CDR1 is SGHVS and CDR2 is FQNEAQ. The CDR3 extends over 12 amino acids. V was clipped by 5 bases and J by 7 bases, with 8 bases between them. CDR3 protein: CASSTGVEKLFF. CDR3 coding DNA: TGTGCCAGCAGCACCGGGGTTGAAAAACTGTTTTTT.

As regards this clone: One end of the junction fails to match germline, which may point to a read error. Other nucleotide sequences from this sample produce the same CDR3. The chain couples TRBV19 to TRBJ1-5; perhaps TRBD1 as D (5 bases). Germline V gene lookup returns CDR1 LNHDA and CDR2 SQIVND (reference sequence). The CDR3 runs to 13 residues. The CDR3 spells CASSIAGDQPQHF. As DNA, the CDR3 is TGTGCCAGCAGTATAGCGGGGGATCAGCCCCAGCATTTT.

The chain uses TRBV5-1 and TRBJ1-6, with D possibly being TRBD1 (5 bases). Germline assignment: CDR1 SGHRS and CDR2 YFSETQ. Trimming pared 0 bases from V and 5 bases from J, leaving 9 bases between. The CDR3 has 15 residues. The CDR3 DNA sequence: TGCGCCAGCAGCTTGGGGTGGGGGGATAATTCACCCCTCCACTTT. Translated, it gives CASSLGWGDNSPLHF. The full variable domain, its missing parts supplied by reference TRBV5-1 and TRBJ1-6, is KAGVTQTPRYLIKTRGQQVTLSCSPISGHRSVSWYQQTPGQGLQFLFEYFSETQRNKGNFPGRFSGRQFSNSRSEMNVSTLELGDSALYLCASSLGWGDNSPLHFGNGTRLTVT.

The chain couples TRBV13 to TRBJ2-7; 7 bases are a match to TRBD2. This CDR3 is built from 14 residues. Germline values: CDR1 PRHDT, CDR2 FYEKMQ (reference sequence). The ends lost 2 bases at V and 0 bases at J; junction bases unmatched: 1. The CDR3 coding sequence is TGTGCCAGCAGCTTATCTAGCGGCTCCTACGAGCAGTACTTC. Protein sequence: CASSLSSGSYEQYF.

The count of this clone is one. The chain is built from TRBV11-3 and TRBJ2-7, with 7 bases fitting TRBD1. The V and J ends lost 4 bases and 4 bases, in that order; junction bases with no gene match: 7. CDR3 size: 14 residues. The germline CDR1 and CDR2 sequences are SGHNT and YENEEA. This chain's CDR3 is CASSSTGTAYEQYF. CDR3 nucleotides: TGTGCCAGCAGCTCCACCGGGACAGCGTACGAGCAGTACTTC.

The chain combines TRBV11-3 with TRBJ2-1; D is unclear. The CDR3 is 12 amino acids. From germline, CDR1 is SGHNT and CDR2 YENEEA. V was clipped by 5 bases and J by 8 bases, with 10 bases between them. CDR3 DNA sequence: TGTGCCAGCAGCCCCGGTAGAGATGAGCAGTTCTTC. Its translation is CASSPGRDEQFF.

This clone is a singleton in its sample. This chain uses TRBV24-1 with TRBJ2-3, with 9 bases matching TRBD1. CDR1 and CDR2 from the germline V gene are KGHDR and SFDVKD. The length of the CDR3 is 17 residues. The V and J ends lost 3 bases and 6 bases, in that order; junction bases with no gene match: 12. The CDR3 DNA reads TGTGCCACCAGTGATGTCCCGGGACAGGGCGTTTCGGATACGCAGTATTTT. Protein product: CATSDVPGQGVSDTQYF.

The chain couples TRBV7-9 to TRBJ1-5; no clear D gene. Germline V lookup: CDR1 SEHNR, CDR2 FQNEAQ (reference sequence). Trimming removed 1 base at V and 5 bases at J, with 9 bases between. This CDR3 has 14 amino acids. CDR3 loop: CASSLGSPDQPQHF. The CDR3 DNA sequence: TGTGCCAGCAGCTTAGGTTCTCCGGATCAGCCCCAGCATTTT. Supplemented by reference TRBV7-9 and TRBJ1-5, the full variable domain reads DTGVSQNPRHKITKRGQNVTFRCDPISEHNRLYWYRQTLGQGPEFLTYFQNEAQLEKSRLLSDRFSAERPKGSFSTLEIQRTEQGDSAMYLCASSLGSPDQPQHFGDGTRLSIL.

The J gene is TRBJ2-3, the V gene TRBV29-1; D gene ambiguous. The germline gives CDR1 SQVTM, CDR2 ANQGSEA. CDR3 length equals 10 residues. Between the trimmed V and J ends, which lost 5 bases and 6 bases, there was a span of 6 bases. The CDR3 protein is CSVSRDTQYF. CDR3 sequence (DNA): TGCAGCGTTTCTCGGGATACGCAGTATTTT.

The chain carries TRBV5-4 and TRBJ2-5, with D perhaps TRBD1 (6 bases). Germline V gives CDR1 SGHNT, CDR2 YYREEE (reference sequence). V was pared by 4 bases and J by 2 bases, with 15 bases between. The CDR3 totals 15 residues. The CDR3 region is CASSRKTGEQETQYF. The CDR3 DNA follows: TGTGCCAGCAGCAGGAAGACAGGAGAACAAGAGACCCAGTACTTC. Full variable domain (missing parts from reference TRBV5-4 and TRBJ2-5): ETGVTQSPTHLIKTRGQQVTLRCSSQSGHNTVSWYQQALGQGPQFIFQYYREEENGRGNFPPRFSGLQFPNYSSELNVNALELDDSALYLCASSRKTGEQETQYFGPGTRLLVL.

The chain employs TRBV12-3 or TRBV12-4 and TRBJ1-2; no firm D call. Trimming removed 0 bases from V and 8 bases from J, with 7 bases in between. The CDR3 spans 12 residues. The CDR3 DNA reads as TGTGCCAGCAGTTTAGCACAGAGCGGCTACACCTTC. Translation gives CASSLAQSGYTF.

The chain links TRBV18 to TRBJ1-3; D unclear. The length of the CDR3 is 13 residues. V was shortened by 6 bases and J by 0 bases, with 6 bases between the two germline ends. Germline V gives CDR1 KGHSH, CDR2 LQKENI. CDR3 coding DNA: TGTGCCAGCTCCCGGAGCTCTGGAAACACCATATATTTT. Protein: CASSRSSGNTIYF. The whole variable domain, filled in from reference TRBV18 and TRBJ1-3, reads NAGVMQNPRHLVRRRGQEARLRCSPMKGHSHVYWYRQLPEEGLKFMVYLQKENIIDESGMPKERFSAEFPKEGPSILRIQQVVRGDSAAYFCASSRSSGNTIYFGEGSWLTVV.

The rearrangement links TRBV7-9 to TRBJ1-4; perhaps TRBD1 as D (6 bases). Deletions cut 6 bases from V and 0 bases from J, with 14 bases between. Germline values: CDR1 SEHNR, CDR2 FQNEAQ (reference sequence). CDR3 length equals 16 residues. The CDR3 is CASRPPGDSTNEKLFF. The CDR3, as DNA: TGTGCCAGCAGGCCGCCAGGGGATTCAACTAATGAAAAACTGTTTTTT.

The J gene is TRBJ2-7, the V gene TRBV11-2; 8 nucleotides line up with TRBD1. Per germline, CDR1 SGHAT and CDR2 FQNNGV. Trimming removed 2 bases from V and 3 bases from J; junction bases left unmatched: 6. This CDR3 has 15 residues. Written as DNA, the CDR3 is TGTGCCAGCAGCTTAAAGGTCACAGGGGGCTACGAGCAGTACTTC. Amino acids: CASSLKVTGGYEQYF.

The CDR3 coding sequence is TGTGCCAGCAGCGTAGAAGTGGGGCGCTATGGCTACACCTTC. This codes for CASSVEVGRYGYTF. The chain uses TRBV9 and TRBJ1-2, with TRBD1 as a possible D gene (5 bases). The CDR3 contains 14 residues. CDR1 is SGDLS, CDR2 YYNGEE, per germline. The germline V and J ends were trimmed by 0 bases and 4 bases, with 10 bases remaining between them.

This chain connects TRBV7-9 to TRBJ1-2; 9 bases align to TRBD1. Unmatched junction bases numbered 4, after V lost 2 bases and J lost 6 bases. The CDR3 is 14 residues long. Germline lookup yields CDR1 SEHNR and CDR2 FQNEAQ (reference sequence). This chain's CDR3 is CASSLFGTGHGYTF. CDR3 sequence (DNA): TGTGCCAGCAGCTTATTCGGGACAGGGCATGGCTACACCTTC.